This entry is about one T cell receptor (beta chain). The data derive from a study of blood T cell repertoires in COVID-19. Study-wide context: From the United States, Italy and Spain came samples of acute and convalescent COVID-19. From T cells, B-cell-depleted T cells, or PBMCs came the material, which was cDNA or gDNA.

Per the study methods: Estimated nucleated cell counts came from reference gene primer amplification. TCRdb keeps only in-frame clones here, not all; method: immunoSEQ multiplex PCR. The D gene and trimming were derived from the DNA, and the V and J assignments and clone size from that table. The sample comprises approximately 360,000 clones, nearly 90% of which are singletons, and about 7% rests with the top ten. This clonotype originated in a man aged 18 to 35 with active or convalescent COVID-19. Input material: peripheral blood.

Here the CDR3 reads CASRWGREETQYF. CDR3 bases: TGTGCCAGCAGATGGGGCAGAGAAGAGACCCAGTACTTC. V gene TRBV27 combines with J gene TRBJ2-5; a possible D gene is TRBD1 (5 bases). V was trimmed by 6 bases and J by 3 bases, leaving 11 bases between them. Per germline, CDR1 MNHEY and CDR2 SMNVEV (reference sequence). The CDR3 is 13 residues long.